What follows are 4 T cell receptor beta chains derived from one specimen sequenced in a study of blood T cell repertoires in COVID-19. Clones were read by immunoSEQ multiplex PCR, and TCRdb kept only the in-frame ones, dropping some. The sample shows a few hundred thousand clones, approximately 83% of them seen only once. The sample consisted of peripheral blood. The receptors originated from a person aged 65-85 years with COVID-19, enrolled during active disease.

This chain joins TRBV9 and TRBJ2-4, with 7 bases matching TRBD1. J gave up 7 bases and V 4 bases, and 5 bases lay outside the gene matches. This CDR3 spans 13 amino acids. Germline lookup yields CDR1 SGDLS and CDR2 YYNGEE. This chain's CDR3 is CASSKRQGNIQYF. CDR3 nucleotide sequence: TGTGCCAGCAGCAAACGACAGGGTAACATTCAGTACTTC.

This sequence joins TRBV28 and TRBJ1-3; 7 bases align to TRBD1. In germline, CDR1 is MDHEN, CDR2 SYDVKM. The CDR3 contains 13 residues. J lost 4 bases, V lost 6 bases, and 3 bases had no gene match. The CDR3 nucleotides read TGTGCCAGCAGACAGGGGTCGGGAAACACCATATATTTT. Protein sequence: CASRQGSGNTIYF.

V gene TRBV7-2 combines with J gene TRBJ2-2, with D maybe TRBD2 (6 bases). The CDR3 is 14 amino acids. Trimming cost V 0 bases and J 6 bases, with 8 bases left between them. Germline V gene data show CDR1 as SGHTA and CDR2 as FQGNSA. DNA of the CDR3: TGTGCCAGCAGCTTAGCGACGGGGGCCGGGGAGCTGTTTTTT. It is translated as CASSLATGAGELFF. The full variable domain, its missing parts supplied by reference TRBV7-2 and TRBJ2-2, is GAGVSQSPSNKVTEKGKDVELRCDPISGHTALYWYRQSLGQGLEFLIYFQGNSAPDKSGLPSDRFSAERTGGSVSTLTIQRTQQEDSAVYLCASSLATGAGELFFGEGSRLTVL.

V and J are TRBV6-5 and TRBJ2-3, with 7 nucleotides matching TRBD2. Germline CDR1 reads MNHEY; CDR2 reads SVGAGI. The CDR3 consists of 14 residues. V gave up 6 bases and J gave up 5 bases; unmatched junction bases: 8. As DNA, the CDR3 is TGTGCCAGCAGGATTTCGGGAGGATTAGATACGCAGTATTTT. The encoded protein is CASRISGGLDTQYF.